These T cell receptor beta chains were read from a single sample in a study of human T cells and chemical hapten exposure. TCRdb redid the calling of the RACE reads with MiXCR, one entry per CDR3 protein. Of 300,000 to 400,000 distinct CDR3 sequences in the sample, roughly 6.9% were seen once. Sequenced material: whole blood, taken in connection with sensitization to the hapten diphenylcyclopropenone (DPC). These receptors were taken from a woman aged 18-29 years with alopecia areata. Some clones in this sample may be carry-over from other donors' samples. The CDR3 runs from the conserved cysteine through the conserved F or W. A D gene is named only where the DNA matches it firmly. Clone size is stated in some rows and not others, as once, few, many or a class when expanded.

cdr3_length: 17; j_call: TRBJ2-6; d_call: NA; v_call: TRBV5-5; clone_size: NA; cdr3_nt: TGTGCCAGCAGCCGCTCCCCCGGGAACCGAGGGGCCAACGTCCTGACTTTC; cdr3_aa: CASSRSPGNRGANVLTF
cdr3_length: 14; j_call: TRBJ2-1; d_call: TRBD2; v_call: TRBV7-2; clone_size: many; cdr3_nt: TGTGCCAGCAGCTTATTAGTCGGGGGGGAAAGGCTGTTCTTC; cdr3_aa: CASSLLVGGERLFF
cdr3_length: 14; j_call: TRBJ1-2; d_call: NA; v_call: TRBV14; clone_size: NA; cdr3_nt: TGTGCCAGCAGCCAAGATCCGGCAGGGACGAGCTACACCTTC; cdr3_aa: CASSQDPAGTSYTF
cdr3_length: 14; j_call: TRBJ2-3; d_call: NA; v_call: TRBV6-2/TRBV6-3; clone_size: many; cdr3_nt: TGTGCCAGCAGTTACTCAGGGGATACAGATACGCAGTATTTT; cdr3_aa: CASSYSGDTDTQYF
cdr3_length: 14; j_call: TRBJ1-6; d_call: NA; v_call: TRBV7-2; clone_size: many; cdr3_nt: TGTGCCAGCAGCTTGGGGACTTACCATTCACCCCTCCACTTT; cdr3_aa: CASSLGTYHSPLHF
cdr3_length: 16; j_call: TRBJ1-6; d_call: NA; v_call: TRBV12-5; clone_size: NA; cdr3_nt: TGTGCTAGTGGTTTCCAGGCAAGCTCCTATAATTCACCCCTCCACTTT; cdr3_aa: CASGFQASSYNSPLHF
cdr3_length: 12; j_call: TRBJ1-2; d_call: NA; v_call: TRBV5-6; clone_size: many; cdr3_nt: TGTGCCAGCAGCCGCGAGGGCTTCGGCTACACCTTC; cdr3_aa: CASSREGFGYTF
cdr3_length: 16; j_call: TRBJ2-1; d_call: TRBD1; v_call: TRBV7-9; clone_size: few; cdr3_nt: TGTGCCAGCAGCCCCCCTGGACAGGGGGACTACAATGAGCAGTTCTTC; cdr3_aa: CASSPPGQGDYNEQFF
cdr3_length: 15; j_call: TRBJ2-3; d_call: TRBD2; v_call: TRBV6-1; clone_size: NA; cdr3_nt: TGTGCCAGCAACGGACTAGCGGGGGGCTCAGATACGCAGTATTTT; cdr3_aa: CASNGLAGGSDTQYF
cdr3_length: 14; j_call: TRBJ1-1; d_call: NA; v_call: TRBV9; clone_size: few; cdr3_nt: TGTGCCAGCAGCGTAGATCTTGGAAACACTGAAGCTTTCTTT; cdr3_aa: CASSVDLGNTEAFF
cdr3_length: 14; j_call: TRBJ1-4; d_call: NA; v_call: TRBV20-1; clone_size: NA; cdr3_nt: TGCAGTGCTAGAGAAAGGGTGTGGAATGAAAAACTGTTTTTT; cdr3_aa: CSARERVWNEKLFF
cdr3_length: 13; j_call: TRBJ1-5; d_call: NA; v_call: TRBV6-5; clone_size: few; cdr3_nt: TGTGCCAGCAAGGGGACGGCTGATCAGCCCCAGCATTTT; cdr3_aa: CASKGTADQPQHF
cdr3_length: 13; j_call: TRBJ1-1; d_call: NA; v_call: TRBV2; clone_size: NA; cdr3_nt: TGTGCCACCGAGGGACACGAGAACACTGAAGCTTTCTTT; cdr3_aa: CATEGHENTEAFF
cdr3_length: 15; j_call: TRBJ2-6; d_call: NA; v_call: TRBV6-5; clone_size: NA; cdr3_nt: TGTGCCAGCAGTTCCAGGGGACCGGGGGCCAACGTCCTGACTTTC; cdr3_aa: CASSSRGPGANVLTF
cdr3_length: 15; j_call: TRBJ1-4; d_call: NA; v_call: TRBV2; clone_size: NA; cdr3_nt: TGTGCCAGCAGGGAGGAATCGGGTCCGTCGGAAAAACTGTTTTTT; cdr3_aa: CASREESGPSEKLFF
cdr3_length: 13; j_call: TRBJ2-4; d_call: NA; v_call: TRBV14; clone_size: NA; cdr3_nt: TGTGCCAGCAGCCCTTCTTGGACTGGCATTCAGTACTTC; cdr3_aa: CASSPSWTGIQYF
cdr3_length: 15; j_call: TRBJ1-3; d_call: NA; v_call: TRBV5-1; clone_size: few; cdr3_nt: TGCGCCAGCAGCCCGGGAGGGTCGAGTGGAAACACCATATATTTT; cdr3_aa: CASSPGGSSGNTIYF
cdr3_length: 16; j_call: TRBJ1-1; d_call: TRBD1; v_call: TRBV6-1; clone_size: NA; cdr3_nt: TGTGCCAGCAGTGAAAGGGCCGGGACAGGGCACACTGAAGCTTTCTTT; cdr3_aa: CASSERAGTGHTEAFF
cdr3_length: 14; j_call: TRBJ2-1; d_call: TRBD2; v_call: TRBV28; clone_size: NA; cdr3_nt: TGTGCCAGCAGTGGGACTAGCGCCCACAATGAGCAGTTCTTC; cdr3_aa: CASSGTSAHNEQFF
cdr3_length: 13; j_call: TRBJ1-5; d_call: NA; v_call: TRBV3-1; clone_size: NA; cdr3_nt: TGTGCCAGCAGCCAAGAATGGAATCAGCCCCAGCATTTT; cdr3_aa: CASSQEWNQPQHF
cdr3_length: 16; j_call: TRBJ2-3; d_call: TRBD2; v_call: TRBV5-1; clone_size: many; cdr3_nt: TGCGCCAGCAGCTTGGGAGCGGGGGCTAGCACAGATACGCAGTATTTT; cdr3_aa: CASSLGAGASTDTQYF
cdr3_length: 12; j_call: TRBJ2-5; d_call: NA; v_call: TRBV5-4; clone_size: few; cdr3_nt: TGTGCCAGCAGCTTCCGGGAGAGGGCCCAGTACTTC; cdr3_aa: CASSFRERAQYF
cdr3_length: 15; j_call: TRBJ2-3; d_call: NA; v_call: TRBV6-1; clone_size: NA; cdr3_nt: TGTGCCAGCAGTGAAGTAGGCAGGGGTGCAGATACGCAGTATTTT; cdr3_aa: CASSEVGRGADTQYF
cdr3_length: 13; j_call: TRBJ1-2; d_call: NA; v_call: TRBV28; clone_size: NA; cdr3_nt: TGTGCCAGCAGACTTCAGGGCACGGATGGCTACACCTTC; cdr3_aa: CASRLQGTDGYTF
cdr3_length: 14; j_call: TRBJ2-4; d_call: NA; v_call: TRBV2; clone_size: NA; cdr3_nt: TGTGCCAGCAGAGGGACTGCGCTGAAAAACATTCAGTACTTC; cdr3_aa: CASRGTALKNIQYF
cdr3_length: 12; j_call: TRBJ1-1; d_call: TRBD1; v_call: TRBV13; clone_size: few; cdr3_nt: TGTGCCAGCAACAGGGGGAACACTGAAGCTTTCTTT; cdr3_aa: CASNRGNTEAFF
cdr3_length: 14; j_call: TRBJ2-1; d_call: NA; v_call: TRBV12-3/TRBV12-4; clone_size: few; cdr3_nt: TGTGCCAGCAGTCCGACAGGTGACGGACACGAGCAGTTCTTC; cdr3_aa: CASSPTGDGHEQFF
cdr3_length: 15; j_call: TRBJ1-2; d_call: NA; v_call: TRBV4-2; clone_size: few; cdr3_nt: TGTGCCAGCAGCCAAGTCGCTCAATCCTCCTATGGCTACACCTTC; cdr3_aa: CASSQVAQSSYGYTF
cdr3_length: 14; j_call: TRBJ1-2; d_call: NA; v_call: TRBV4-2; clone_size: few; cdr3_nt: TGTGCCAGCAGCCAAGTGGGGGACACCTATGGCTACACCTTC; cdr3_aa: CASSQVGDTYGYTF
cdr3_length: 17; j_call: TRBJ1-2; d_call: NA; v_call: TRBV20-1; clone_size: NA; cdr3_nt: TGCAGTGCTAGCTCCTCTTCTCAGAGCCTGCCTCTCTATGGCTACACCTTC; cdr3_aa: CSASSSSQSLPLYGYTF
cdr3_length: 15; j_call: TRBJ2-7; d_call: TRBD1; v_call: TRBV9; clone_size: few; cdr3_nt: TGTGCCAGCAGCGTAGCTGGTGGGACAGGGGTCGAGCAGTACTTC; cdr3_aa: CASSVAGGTGVEQYF
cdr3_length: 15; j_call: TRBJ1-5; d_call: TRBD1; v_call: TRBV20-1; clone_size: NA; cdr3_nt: TGCAGTGCAACGCCGGGACAGGGGTTTCATCAGCCCCAGCATTTT; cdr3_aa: CSATPGQGFHQPQHF
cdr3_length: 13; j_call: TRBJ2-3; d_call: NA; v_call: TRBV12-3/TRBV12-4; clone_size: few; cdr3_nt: TGTGCCAGCCACTCGCGGGGAAAAAACACGCAGTATTTT; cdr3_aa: CASHSRGKNTQYF
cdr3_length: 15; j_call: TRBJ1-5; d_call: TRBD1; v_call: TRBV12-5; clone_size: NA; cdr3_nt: TGTGCTAGTGGTTTGACGGACAGGGGGACTCAGCCCCAGCATTTT; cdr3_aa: CASGLTDRGTQPQHF
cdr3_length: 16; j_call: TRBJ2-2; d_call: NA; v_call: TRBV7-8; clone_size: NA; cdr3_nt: TGTGCCAGCACCGGATTCAGGGTACCGAACACCGGGGAGCTGTTTTTT; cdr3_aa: CASTGFRVPNTGELFF
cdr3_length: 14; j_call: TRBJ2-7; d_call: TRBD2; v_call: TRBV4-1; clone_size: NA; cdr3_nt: TGCGCCAGCAGCACCACCCGGGGGGCCTACGAGCAGTACTTC; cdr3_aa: CASSTTRGAYEQYF
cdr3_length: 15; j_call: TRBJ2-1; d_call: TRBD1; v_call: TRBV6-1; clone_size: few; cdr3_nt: TGTGCCAGCAGCACCGGGACAGGGGATTACAATGAGCAGTTCTTC; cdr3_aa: CASSTGTGDYNEQFF
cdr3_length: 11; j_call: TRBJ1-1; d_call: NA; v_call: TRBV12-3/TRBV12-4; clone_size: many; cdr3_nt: TGTGCCAGCAGTTTTTCCACTGAAGCTTTCTTT; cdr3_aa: CASSFSTEAFF
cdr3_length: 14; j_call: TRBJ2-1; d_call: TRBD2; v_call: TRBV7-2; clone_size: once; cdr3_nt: TGTGCCAGCAGCTTATTAAATAGCGGGTTGGAGCAGTTCTTC; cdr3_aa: CASSLLNSGLEQFF
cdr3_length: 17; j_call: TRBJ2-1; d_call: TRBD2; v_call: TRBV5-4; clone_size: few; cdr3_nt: TGTGCCAGCAGCCCGGGGACTAGCCGATTAGCTCACAATGAGCAGTTCTTC; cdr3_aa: CASSPGTSRLAHNEQFF
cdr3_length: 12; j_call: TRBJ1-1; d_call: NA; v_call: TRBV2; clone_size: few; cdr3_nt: TGTGCCAGCGCTCGATTAGGATCGGAAGCTTTCTTT; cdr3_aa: CASARLGSEAFF
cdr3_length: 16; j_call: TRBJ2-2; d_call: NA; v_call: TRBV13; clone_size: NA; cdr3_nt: TGTGCCAGCAGCTTAGGACAGGGCGGAAACACCGGGGAGCTGTTTTTT; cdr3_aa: CASSLGQGGNTGELFF
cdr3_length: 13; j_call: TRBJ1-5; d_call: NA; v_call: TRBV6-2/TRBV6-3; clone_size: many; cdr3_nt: TGTGCCAGCAGTCGACAGGCGAATCAGCCCCAGCATTTT; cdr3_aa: CASSRQANQPQHF
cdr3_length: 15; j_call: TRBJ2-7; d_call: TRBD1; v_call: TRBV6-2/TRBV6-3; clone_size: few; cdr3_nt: TGTGCCAGCAGGCCGCCATACAGGGGGCTGTACGAGCAGTACTTC; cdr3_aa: CASRPPYRGLYEQYF
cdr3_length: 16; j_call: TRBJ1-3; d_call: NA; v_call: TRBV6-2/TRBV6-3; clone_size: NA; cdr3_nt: TGTGCCAGCAGTAACCTTGGCAGCTTCTCTGGAAACACCATATATTTT; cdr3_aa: CASSNLGSFSGNTIYF
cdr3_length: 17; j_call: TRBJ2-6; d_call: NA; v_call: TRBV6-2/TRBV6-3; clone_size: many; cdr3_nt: TGTGCCAGCAGCCCGGACCCACCGGCTGCTGGGGCCAACGTCCTGACTTTC; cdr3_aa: CASSPDPPAAGANVLTF
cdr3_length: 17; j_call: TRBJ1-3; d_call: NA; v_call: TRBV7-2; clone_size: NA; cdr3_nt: TGTGCCAGCAGCTTATTTTCAGGCGCCCGCTCTGGAAACACCATATATTTT; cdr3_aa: CASSLFSGARSGNTIYF
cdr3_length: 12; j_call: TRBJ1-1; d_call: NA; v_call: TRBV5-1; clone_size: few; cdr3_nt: TGCGCCAGCAGCTTGAATCCAGCTGAAGCTTTCTTT; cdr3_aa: CASSLNPAEAFF
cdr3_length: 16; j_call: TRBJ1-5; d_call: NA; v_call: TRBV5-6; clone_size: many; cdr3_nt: TGTGCCAGCAGCTTGTTCCAGACTTATAGCAATCAGCCCCAGCATTTT; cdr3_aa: CASSLFQTYSNQPQHF
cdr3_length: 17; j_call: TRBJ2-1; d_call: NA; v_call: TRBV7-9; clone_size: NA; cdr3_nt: TGTGCCAGCAGCTTTGGTATTCTCAGGGGAGAAAGGAATGAGCAGTTCTTC; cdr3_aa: CASSFGILRGERNEQFF